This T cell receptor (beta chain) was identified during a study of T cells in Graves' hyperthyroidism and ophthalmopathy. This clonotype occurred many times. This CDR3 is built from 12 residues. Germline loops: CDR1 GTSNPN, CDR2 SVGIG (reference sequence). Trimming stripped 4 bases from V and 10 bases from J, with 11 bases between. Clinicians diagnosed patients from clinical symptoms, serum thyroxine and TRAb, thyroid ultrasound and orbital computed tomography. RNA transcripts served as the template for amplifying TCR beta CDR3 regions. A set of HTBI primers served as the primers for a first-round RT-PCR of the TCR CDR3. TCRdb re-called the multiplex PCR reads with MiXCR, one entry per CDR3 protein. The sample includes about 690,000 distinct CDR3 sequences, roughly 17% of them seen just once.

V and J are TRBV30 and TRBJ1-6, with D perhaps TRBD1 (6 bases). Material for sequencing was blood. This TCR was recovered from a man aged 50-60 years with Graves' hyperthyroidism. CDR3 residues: CAWNRQDSPLHF. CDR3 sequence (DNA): TGTGCCTGGAATCGACAGGACTCACCCCTCCACTTT.